This entry describes one TCR beta chain. Its target is not known. Losses at the gene ends were 10 bases for V and 3 bases for J; bases not matched to a gene: 5. The CDR3 extends over 13 amino acids. The germline V gene encodes CDR1 ENHRY and CDR2 SYGVKD. This sample was taken from a study of shared clonotypes between healthy human individuals. Using immunoSEQ multiplex PCR, the repertoire was profiled, and TCRdb retains in-frame clones only, with some absent. The table has roughly 700,000 clones, over 65% seen once. Overall study results and limits: Even with large depth, rarefaction showed that sorted-subset sequencing was incomplete.

The sequenced sample was memory CD4+ T cells sorted from blood. Subset noted: CD45RA-negative fraction. V and J are TRBV10-3 and TRBJ2-7, with TRBD2 matching 11 bases. This clonotype was obtained from a woman in her twenties or thirties in good health. The CDR3 reads CATGTSGDYEQYF. CDR3 DNA: TGTGCCACGGGGACTAGCGGAGACTACGAGCAGTACTTC.